This T cell receptor beta chain comes out of a study of blood T cell repertoires in COVID-19. Background on the study: The analysed material was cDNA or gDNA that came from T cells, B-cell-depleted T cells, or PBMCs.

The CDR3 has 16 residues. J was trimmed by 4 bases and V by 1 base; bases with no gene match: 9. Germline CDR1 is LNHNV and CDR2 is YYDKDF (reference sequence). Original processing notes: The assay estimated nucleated cells by amplifying reference gene primers. Measured with immunoSEQ multiplex PCR; TCRdb has only the in-frame clones, and not every one. Clone size and the V and J calls come from that table; the DNA yielded D and trimming. The repertoire holds about 140,000 clones, with approximately 88% as singletons. Sequencing was carried out using peripheral blood. The sequence was obtained from a man in his 60s with active or convalescent COVID-19. The chain employs TRBV15 and TRBJ1-1, with 7 bases aligning to TRBD1. In DNA, the CDR3 is TGTGCCACCAGCAGAGGTTTGAACAGGGGAGGCACTGAAGCTTTCTTT. Its translation is CATSRGLNRGGTEAFF.